The T cell receptor beta chain described here comes from a study of blood T cell repertoires in COVID-19. Data came from immunoSEQ multiplex PCR; TCRdb stores just in-frame clones and leaves some out. The top ten clones hold less than 2% of a sample with roughly 290,000 clones, 75% to 90% of them seen once. This CDR3 has 15 amino acids. Losses at the gene ends were 1 base for V and 5 bases for J; bases not matched to a gene: 6. The germline gives CDR1 GTSNPN, CDR2 SVGIG (reference sequence). The sequenced sample consisted of PBMCs or T cells enriched from blood (not recorded which). This clonotype was obtained from a woman aged 40 to 50 who had recovered from COVID-19. V gene TRBV30 combines with J gene TRBJ2-5, with 11 bases fitting TRBD2. For the CDR3, the DNA is TGTGCCTGGAGTGACGGGACTAGCGGATTGGAGACCCAGTACTTC. Translation: CAWSDGTSGLETQYF.